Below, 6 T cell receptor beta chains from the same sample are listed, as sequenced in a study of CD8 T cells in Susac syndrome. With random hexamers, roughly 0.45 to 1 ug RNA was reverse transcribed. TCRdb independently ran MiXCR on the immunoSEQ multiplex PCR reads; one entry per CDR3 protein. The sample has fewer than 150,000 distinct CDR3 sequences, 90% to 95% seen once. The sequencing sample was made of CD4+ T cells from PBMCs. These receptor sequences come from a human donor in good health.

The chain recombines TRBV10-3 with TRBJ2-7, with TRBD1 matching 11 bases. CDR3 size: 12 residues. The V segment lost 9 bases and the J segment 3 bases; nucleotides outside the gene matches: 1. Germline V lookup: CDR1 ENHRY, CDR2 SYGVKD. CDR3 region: CAIGTGGYEQYF. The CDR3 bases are TGTGCCATAGGGACAGGGGGCTACGAGCAGTACTTC.

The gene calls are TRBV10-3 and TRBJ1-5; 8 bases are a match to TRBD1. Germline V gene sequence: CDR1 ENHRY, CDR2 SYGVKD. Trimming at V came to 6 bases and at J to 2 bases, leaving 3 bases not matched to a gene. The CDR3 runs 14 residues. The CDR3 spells CAISGTGGNQPQHF. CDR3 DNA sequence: TGTGCCATCAGCGGGACAGGCGGCAATCAGCCCCAGCATTTT.

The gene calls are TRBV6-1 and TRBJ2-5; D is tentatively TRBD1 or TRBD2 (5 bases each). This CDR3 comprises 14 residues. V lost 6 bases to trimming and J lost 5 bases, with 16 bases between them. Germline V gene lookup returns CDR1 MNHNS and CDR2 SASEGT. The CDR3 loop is CASRGTGNGETQYF. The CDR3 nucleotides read TGTGCCAGCAGGGGGACCGGGAACGGGGAGACCCAGTACTTC.

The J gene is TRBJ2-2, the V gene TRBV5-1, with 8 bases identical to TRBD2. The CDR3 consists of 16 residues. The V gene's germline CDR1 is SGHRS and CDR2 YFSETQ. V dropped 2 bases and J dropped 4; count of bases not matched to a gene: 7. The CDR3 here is CASSLTGTRGTGELFF. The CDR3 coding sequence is TGCGCCAGCAGCTTAACCGGGACTAGAGGCACCGGGGAGCTGTTTTTT.

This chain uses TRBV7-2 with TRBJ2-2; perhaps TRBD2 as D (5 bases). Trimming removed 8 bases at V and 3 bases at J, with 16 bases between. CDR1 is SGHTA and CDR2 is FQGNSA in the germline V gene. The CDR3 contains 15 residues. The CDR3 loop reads CASRSGLGDTGELFF. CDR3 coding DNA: TGTGCCAGCCGATCCGGACTGGGAGACACCGGGGAGCTGTTTTTT.

This CDR3 reads CAWSVLRSYEQYF. DNA of the CDR3: TGTGCCTGGAGTGTACTGCGCAGCTACGAGCAGTACTTC. V and J are TRBV30 and TRBJ2-7; no clear D. The CDR3 totals 13 residues. The germline V gene has CDR1 GTSNPN and CDR2 SVGIG (reference sequence). V lost 0 bases to trimming and J lost 3 bases, with 9 bases between them.